These 20 T cell receptor beta chains came from one sample sequenced in a study of blood T cell repertoires in COVID-19. Generated by immunoSEQ multiplex PCR, the TCRdb table keeps only in-frame clones and is missing some. The sample records around 350,000 clones, around 84% being singletons. The source material was peripheral blood. The origin of the receptors is a human donor in a cohort sampled during active COVID-19.

The chain joins TRBV10-2 to TRBJ2-7, with a possible D match to TRBD2 (7 bases). Germline-derived CDR1 and CDR2 are WSHSY and SAAADI. This CDR3 is built from 15 residues. Trimming left V 5 bases short and J 5 bases short, with 19 bases between. CDR3 loop: CASSFRGAQGHEQYF. The CDR3 nucleotides read TGCGCCAGCAGTTTTCGGGGGGCCCAGGGACACGAGCAGTACTTC.

The sample holds one count of this clone. The chain joins TRBV19 to TRBJ2-7; TRBD1 agrees at 8 bases. CDR1 and CDR2 (germline): LNHDA, SQIVND (reference sequence). The CDR3 totals 15 residues. Trimming cost V 6 bases and J 4 bases; bases outside gene matches: 11. The CDR3 loop reads CASSLTGAFFYEQYF. CDR3 nucleotide sequence: TGTGCCAGTAGCTTGACAGGGGCCTTTTTTTACGAGCAGTACTTC.

This CDR3 is CASSRPGGCLYTGELFF. The CDR3 DNA follows: TGCGCCAGCAGTCGGCCAGGGGGCTGTCTTTACACCGGGGAGCTGTTTTTT. This sequence joins TRBV23-1 and TRBJ2-2; 8 bases are shared with TRBD1. TRBV23-1 is recorded as an ORF, its role being uncertain. V trimming: 4 bases; J trimming: 3 bases; junction bases outside the gene matches: 10. The CDR3 is made up of 17 amino acids.

This rearrangement joins TRBV27 to TRBJ1-2, with D maybe TRBD1 (6 bases). V was clipped by 7 bases and J by 4 bases, with 25 bases between them. The CDR3 is 17 amino acids. Germline values: CDR1 MNHEY, CDR2 SMNVEV (reference sequence). CDR3 protein: CASIPPGPGHLGYGYTF. CDR3 coding DNA: TGTGCCAGCATTCCCCCCGGGCCGGGACATTTGGGCTATGGCTACACCTTC.

This clone was seen ten or more times. J is TRBJ2-2 and V is TRBV27; 9 nucleotides agree with TRBD2. This CDR3 comprises 15 residues. Unmatched junction bases numbered 5, after V lost 3 bases and J lost 6 bases. Germline assignment: CDR1 MNHEY and CDR2 SMNVEV (reference sequence). The CDR3 DNA is TGTGCCAGCAGTTTCACTAGCGGGTTGGCCGGGGAGCTGTTTTTT. It translates to CASSFTSGLAGELFF.

The rearrangement links TRBV5-6 to TRBJ1-6; D is possibly TRBD1 (5 bases). Germline CDR1 and CDR2: SGHDT and YYEEEE. V lost 0 bases and J lost 0, with 7 bases in between. The CDR3 spans 16 residues. The CDR3 region is CASSLATGSYNSPLHF. DNA of the CDR3: TGTGCCAGCAGCTTGGCCACAGGCTCCTATAATTCACCCCTCCACTTT.

The chain links TRBV5-6 to TRBJ1-1, with TRBD1 identical over 8 bases. From germline, CDR1 is SGHDT and CDR2 YYEEEE. There are 15 residues in the CDR3. V trimming: 0 bases; J trimming: 5 bases; junction bases outside the gene matches: 6. CDR3 nucleotides: TGTGCCAGCAGCTTGGATCAGGGGGCCGGTACTGAAGCTTTCTTT. It specifies CASSLDQGAGTEAFF. The complete variable domain, with remaining parts taken from reference TRBV5-6 and TRBJ1-1, reads DAGVTQSPTHLIKTRGQQVTLRCSPKSGHDTVSWYQQALGQGPQFIFQYYEEEERQRGNFPDRFSGHQFPNYSSELNVNALLLGDSALYLCASSLDQGAGTEAFFGQGTRLTVV.

The chain recombines TRBV2 with TRBJ1-5, with 8 bases fitting TRBD1. The length of the CDR3 is 15 residues. Trimming took 8 bases from V and 2 from J; bases not matched to a gene: 8. In germline, CDR1 is SNHLY, CDR2 FYNNEI. CDR3 coding DNA: TGTGCCAGCTCGACCGGGACAGGACGCAATCAGCCCCAGCATTTT. Its protein product is CASSTGTGRNQPQHF.

The chain carries TRBV6-2 or TRBV6-3 and TRBJ1-5; D ambiguous. Germline V gene data show CDR1 as MNHEY and CDR2 as SVGEGT. This CDR3 is built from 13 residues. V was pared by 2 bases and J by 12 bases, with 14 bases between. CDR3 nucleotides: TGTGCCAGCAGTTACCCCTCCATTCAGATCCAGCATTTT. It yields the protein CASSYPSIQIQHF.

The chain couples TRBV7-7 to TRBJ2-2, with 7 bases fitting TRBD1. This CDR3 has 16 amino acids. The germline CDR1 and CDR2 sequences are SSHAT and FNYEAQ (reference sequence). Losses at the gene ends were 4 bases for V and 4 bases for J; bases not matched to a gene: 9. Here the CDR3 reads CASSSKTGMSTGELFF. The CDR3 DNA sequence: TGTGCCAGCAGCTCCAAGACAGGGATGAGCACCGGGGAGCTGTTTTTT.

V and J are TRBV6-5 and TRBJ2-7, with D maybe TRBD1 (6 bases). The CDR3 has 13 residues. V was shortened by 8 bases and J by 3 bases, with 14 bases between the two germline ends. Germline assignment: CDR1 MNHEY and CDR2 SVGAGI. This chain's CDR3 is CASWAGVSYEQYF. The CDR3 region has the DNA TGTGCCAGCTGGGCAGGGGTAAGCTACGAGCAGTACTTC.

This rearrangement joins TRBV7-9 to TRBJ2-1; 8 bases are a match to TRBD2. J was trimmed by 3 bases and V by 6 bases; bases with no gene match: 4. The length of the CDR3 is 14 residues. Germline V gene lookup returns CDR1 SEHNR and CDR2 FQNEAQ (reference sequence). The CDR3 sequence: CASRSTSDYNEQFF. CDR3 nucleotide sequence: TGTGCCAGCAGATCGACTAGCGACTACAATGAGCAGTTCTTC. The entire variable domain, with the rest obtained from reference TRBV7-9 and TRBJ2-1, is as follows: DTGVSQNPRHKITKRGQNVTFRCDPISEHNRLYWYRQTLGQGPEFLTYFQNEAQLEKSRLLSDRFSAERPKGSFSTLEIQRTEQGDSAMYLCASRSTSDYNEQFFGPGTRLTVL.

The table lists this clone with a count of one. The chain uses TRBV28 and TRBJ1-5; 7 bases fit TRBD1. Germline assignment: CDR1 MDHEN and CDR2 SYDVKM. The CDR3 runs 14 residues. V lost 5 bases and J lost 7; bases outside the gene matches: 8. The CDR3 DNA reads TGTGCCAGCAGTCCACCAGGGGGTTTCCAGCCCCAGCATTTT. It translates to CASSPPGGFQPQHF.

The chain is built from TRBV2 and TRBJ1-2; 10 bases are shared with TRBD1. J gave up 8 bases and V 1 base, and 4 bases lay outside the gene matches. Per germline, CDR1 SNHLY and CDR2 FYNNEI. This CDR3 spans 14 amino acids. The CDR3 DNA sequence: TGTGCCAGCAGTGAAGTGACAGGGGGCGAAGGCTACACCTTC. Its translation: CASSEVTGGEGYTF.

This clone was counted a single time. The genes are TRBV5-5 and TRBJ2-5, with TRBD1 matching 7 bases. V dropped 5 bases and J dropped 2; count of bases not matched to a gene: 12. The CDR3 runs 16 residues. Germline V CDR1 and CDR2: SGHKS, YYEKEE (reference sequence). The DNA for the CDR3 is TGTGCCAGCAGTTGGGCCTCCGGGACAGTACAAGAGACCCAGTACTTC. This translates into CASSWASGTVQETQYF.

The CDR3 loop reads CASTRGLARQETQYF. The CDR3 DNA is TGCGCCAGCACCCGCGGGCTTGCCCGCCAAGAGACCCAGTACTTC. V is TRBV4-1 and J is TRBJ2-5; TRBD2 might be the D (5 bases). This CDR3 is 15 amino acids long. V was pared by 7 bases and J by 1 base, with 16 bases between. Germline V gene data show CDR1 as MGHRA and CDR2 as YSYEKL.

This clone was detected a few times. The rearrangement joins TRBV2 to TRBJ1-3; tentative D call: TRBD1 (5 bases). The CDR3 sequence is 15 residues long. Germline CDR1 is SNHLY and CDR2 is FYNNEI. Trimming shortened V by 6 bases and J by 4 bases, and 16 bases separated the two germline ends. CDR3 sequence reads: CASSDVGPGGNTIYF. CDR3 sequence (DNA): TGTGCCAGCAGCGACGTTGGTCCAGGGGGAAACACCATATATTTT.

V usage is TRBV9 and J usage is TRBJ2-5; possibly TRBD1 for D (7 bases). Germline loops: CDR1 SGDLS, CDR2 YYNGEE. The CDR3 totals 15 residues. Trimming removed 4 bases at V and 1 base at J, with 14 bases between. The CDR3 DNA reads TGTGCCAGCAGCATCCGCGGGGACAGCCAAGAGACCCAGTACTTC. As protein: CASSIRGDSQETQYF.

This chain links TRBV5-1 with TRBJ2-1, with 11 bases that match TRBD2. The trim removed 5 bases at V and 6 bases at J, leaving 7 bases unmatched. The CDR3 runs 15 residues. Per the germline V gene, CDR1 is SGHRS and CDR2 is YFSETQ. The chain's CDR3 is CASSFSGGALNEQFF. Here the CDR3 DNA reads TGCGCCAGCAGTTTTAGCGGGGGGGCTCTCAATGAGCAGTTCTTC.

This sequence joins TRBV2 and TRBJ2-1; TRBD2 agrees at 14 bases. The trim removed 4 bases at V and 4 bases at J, leaving 0 bases unmatched. Germline-derived CDR1 and CDR2 are SNHLY and FYNNEI. The CDR3 is 15 residues long. The CDR3 nucleotides are TGTGCCAGCAGTGGACTAGCGGGAGGGTACAATGAGCAGTTCTTC. This codes for CASSGLAGGYNEQFF.